The 12 T cell receptor beta chains listed next were all sequenced from one sample in a study of shared clonotypes between healthy human individuals. The table came from immunoSEQ multiplex PCR; TCRdb's copy has only in-frame clones and leaves some out. The data show about 2.2 million clones, roughly 93% seen once. Naive CD8 populations comprised CD45RO-negative cells positively selected for CCR7, excluding terminally differentiated effector memory CD45RA+ cells. The material sequenced was naive CD8+ T cells from PBMCs. These receptors originate from a man aged 18-30 years in good health. Some clones in this sample may be carry-over from other donors' samples.

V and J are TRBV6-5 and TRBJ1-1, with 8 bases aligning to TRBD1. J gave up 4 bases and V 6 bases, and 1 base lay outside the gene matches. The CDR3 totals 12 residues. Germline CDR1 is MNHEY and CDR2 is SVGAGI. CDR3 DNA: TGTGCCAGCAGCGGACAGGGCACTGAAGCTTTCTTT. It specifies CASSGQGTEAFF.

The J gene is TRBJ1-2, the V gene TRBV6-1; tentative D call: TRBD1 (5 bases). Trimming removed 11 bases at V and 0 bases at J, with 19 bases between. Germline assignment: CDR1 MNHNS and CDR2 SASEGT. This CDR3 contains 15 residues. The CDR3 sequence: CASALRQLANYGYTF. In nucleotides, the CDR3 is TGTGCCTCCGCCCTCAGACAGTTAGCTAACTATGGCTACACCTTC.

This clone appeared a single time. The genes are TRBV27 and TRBJ2-7; 7 bases match TRBD1. J was trimmed by 7 bases and V by 1 base; bases with no gene match: 7. The CDR3 length is 14 residues. The germline CDR1 and CDR2 sequences are MNHEY and SMNVEV (reference sequence). In DNA, the CDR3 is TGTGCCAGCAGTTTATACGAGGGGGCAGGGGAGCAGTACTTC. Its protein is CASSLYEGAGEQYF.

The chain joins TRBV5-1 to TRBJ2-5, with a possible D match to TRBD2 (6 bases). V was pared by 3 bases and J by 1 base, with 10 bases between. Looked up from germline, CDR1 is SGHRS and CDR2 is YFSETQ. The CDR3 consists of 14 residues. The CDR3 coding sequence is TGCGCCAGCAGCTGGGCCGGGGGCCAAGAGACCCAGTACTTC. It codes for CASSWAGGQETQYF.

This chain joins TRBV23-1 and TRBJ1-5; D is unresolved. TRBV23-1 is known as an ORF, though its function is uncertain. CDR3 size: 14 residues. V was cut by 7 bases and J by 5 bases, with 15 bases left in between. CDR3 region: CASTEGMADQPQHF. CDR3 coding DNA: TGCGCCAGCACAGAGGGCATGGCGGATCAGCCCCAGCATTTT.

This chain connects TRBV5-6 to TRBJ2-1; TRBD2 matches at 7 bases. Trimming took 7 bases from V and 3 from J; bases not matched to a gene: 4. The CDR3 spans 13 residues. From germline, CDR1 is SGHDT and CDR2 YYEEEE. Here the CDR3 reads CASRGGGYNEQFF. In DNA form, the CDR3 reads TGTGCCAGCCGTGGCGGGGGCTACAATGAGCAGTTCTTC.

This sequence joins TRBV6-4 and TRBJ1-2; TRBD1 might be the D (6 bases). CDR3 length: 15 residues. Germline lookup yields CDR1 MRHNA and CDR2 SNTAGT. V gave up 6 bases and J gave up 5 bases, with 19 bases separating them. The CDR3 DNA is TGTGCCAGCAGGATGTCTGTGGGGGCGGGATATGGCTACACCTTC. Protein sequence: CASRMSVGAGYGYTF.

In its sample, this clone was seen once. J is TRBJ1-5 and V is TRBV6-1; D gene ambiguous. CDR1 MNHNS and CDR2 SASEGT come from the germline V gene. This CDR3 has 14 residues. The V end was cut by 0 bases, the J end by 6 bases, with 9 bases between. The CDR3 region has the DNA TGTGCCAGCAGTGAAGCCGGAGGGTCTCAGCCCCAGCATTTT. As protein: CASSEAGGSQPQHF.

The V call is TRBV5-1, the J call TRBJ2-1; a weak D match, TRBD1 (6 bases). Germline-derived CDR1 and CDR2 are SGHRS and YFSETQ. The V and J ends lost 4 bases and 6 bases respectively, with 17 bases between them. The CDR3 totals 15 residues. The DNA of the CDR3 is TGCGCCAGCAGCCCCGACAGGACTCCCGGCAATGAGCAGTTCTTC. Its translation: CASSPDRTPGNEQFF.

The chain recombines TRBV27 with TRBJ2-7; 10 nucleotides match TRBD2. The CDR3 extends over 14 amino acids. The germline CDR1 and CDR2 sequences are MNHEY and SMNVEV (reference sequence). After removal of 8 bases from V and 6 bases from J, the junction contained 10 bases not matched to a gene. The CDR3 bases are TGTGCCAGCTCCCGAGGAGCGGGGGGGCGCGAGCAGTACTTC. Translated, it gives CASSRGAGGREQYF.

The chain employs TRBV27 and TRBJ2-3, with TRBD2 identical over 9 bases. Trimming at V came to 6 bases and at J to 2 bases, leaving 9 bases not matched to a gene. CDR1 is MNHEY, CDR2 SMNVEV, per germline (reference sequence). The CDR3 contains 16 residues. CDR3 nucleotide sequence: TGTGCCAGCAGCAACCCTGCGGGAGGGCCCACAGATACGCAGTATTTT. Translating it yields CASSNPAGGPTDTQYF.

The V call is TRBV27, the J call TRBJ2-1; the match to TRBD1 covers 8 bases. The CDR3 loop spans 16 amino acids. With 5 bases clipped from V and 0 bases from J, the junction kept 6 bases outside the gene matches. Germline V lookup: CDR1 MNHEY, CDR2 SMNVEV (reference sequence). The CDR3 DNA follows: TGTGCCAGCAGTACCTCGGACAGGGACTCCTACAATGAGCAGTTCTTC. Protein sequence: CASSTSDRDSYNEQFF.